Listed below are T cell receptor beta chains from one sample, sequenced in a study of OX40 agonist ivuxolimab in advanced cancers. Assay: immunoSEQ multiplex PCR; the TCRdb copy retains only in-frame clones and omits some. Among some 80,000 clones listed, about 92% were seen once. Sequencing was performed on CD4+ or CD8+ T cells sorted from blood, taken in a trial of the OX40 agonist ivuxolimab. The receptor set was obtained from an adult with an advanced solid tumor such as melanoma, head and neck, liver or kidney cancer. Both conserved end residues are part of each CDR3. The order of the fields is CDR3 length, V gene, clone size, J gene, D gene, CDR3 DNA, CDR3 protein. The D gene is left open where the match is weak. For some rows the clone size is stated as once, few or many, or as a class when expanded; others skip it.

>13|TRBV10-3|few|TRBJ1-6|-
TGTGCCATCTGTAACAATGATAATTCACCCCTCCACTTT
CAICNNDNSPLHF
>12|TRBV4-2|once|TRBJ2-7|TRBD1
TGTGCCAGCAGCGACAGGGTAAACGAGCAGTACTTC
CASSDRVNEQYF
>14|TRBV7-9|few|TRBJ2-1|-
TGTGCCAGCAGCTTAACCCCGTCGGCCCATGAGCAGTTCTTC
CASSLTPSAHEQFF
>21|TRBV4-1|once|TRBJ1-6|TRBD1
TGCGCCAGCAGCCACCTTGGGCCGGGACAGGACATCTCCTCCTATAATTCACCCCTCCACTTT
CASSHLGPGQDISSYNSPLHF
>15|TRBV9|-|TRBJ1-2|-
TGTGCCAGCAGCGTAGGAGGCTCGGGGAACTATGACTACACCTTC
CASSVGGSGNYDYTF
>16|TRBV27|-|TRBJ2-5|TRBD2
TGTGCCAGCAGTCTCCTAGCGGGGGGGCCTATGGAGACCCAGTACTTC
CASSLLAGGPMETQYF
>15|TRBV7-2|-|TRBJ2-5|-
TGTGCCAGCAGCTTAGTAGACGGAACACAAGAGACCCAGTACTTC
CASSLVDGTQETQYF
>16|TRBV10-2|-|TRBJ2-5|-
TGCGCCAGCGGGAGTCGGGGGCAGACGTACCAAGAGACCCAGTACTTC
CASGSRGQTYQETQYF
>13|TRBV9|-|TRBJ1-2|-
TGTGCCAGCAGACCCCCAGGGTCAGATGGCTACACCTTC
CASRPPGSDGYTF
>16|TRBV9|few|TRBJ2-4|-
TGTGCCAGCAGCGCCGGGACTGCACAGTCTCGTGACATTCAGTACTTC
CASSAGTAQSRDIQYF
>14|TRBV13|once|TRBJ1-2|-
TGTGCCAGCAGCTTATCTAGTATGAACTATGGCTACACCTTC
CASSLSSMNYGYTF
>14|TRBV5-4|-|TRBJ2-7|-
TGTGCCAGCAGCTTGACAGGGGAGGTCTACGAGCAGTACTTC
CASSLTGEVYEQYF
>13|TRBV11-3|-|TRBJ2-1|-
TGTGCCAGCAGCTTGGGGGAATACAATGAGCAGTTCTTC
CASSLGEYNEQFF
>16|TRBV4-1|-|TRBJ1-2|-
TGCGCCAGCAGCCAAGCGGGGAGGTCCGCCCTCTATGGCTACACCTTC
CASSQAGRSALYGYTF
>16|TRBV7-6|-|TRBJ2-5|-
TGTGCCAGCAGCAACACAATGGGGCCGTACCAAGAGACCCAGTACTTC
CASSNTMGPYQETQYF
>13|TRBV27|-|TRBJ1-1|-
TGTGCCAGCAGCCCCAATGGGGGGACTGAAGCTTTCTTT
CASSPNGGTEAFF
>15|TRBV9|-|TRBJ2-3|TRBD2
TGTGCCAGCAGCGCTAGCGGGGGGTTCGCAGATACGCAGTATTTT
CASSASGGFADTQYF
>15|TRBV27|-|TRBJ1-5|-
TGTGCCAGCTCTACGACGTTTTATAGCAATCAGCCCCAGCATTTT
CASSTTFYSNQPQHF
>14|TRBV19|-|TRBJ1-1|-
TGTGCCAGTAGTATAGGTCAGATGAACACTGAAGCTTTCTTT
CASSIGQMNTEAFF
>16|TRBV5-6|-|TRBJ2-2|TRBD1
TGTGCCAGCAGCTTGGCCGGACAGGGGTTCACCGGGGAGCTGTTTTTT
CASSLAGQGFTGELFF
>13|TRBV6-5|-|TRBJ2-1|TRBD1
TGTGCCACCAGAGGACAGGGAAGGAATGAGCAGTTCTTC
CATRGQGRNEQFF
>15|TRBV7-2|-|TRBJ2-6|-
TGTGCCAGCAGACCAGGGGCCTCTGGGGCCAACGTCCTGACTTTC
CASRPGASGANVLTF
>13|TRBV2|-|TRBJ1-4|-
TGTGCCAGCAGTGAATATAGGAGGGAAAAACTGTTTTTT
CASSEYRREKLFF
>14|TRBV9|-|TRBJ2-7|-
TGTGCCAGCAGCACGAGCGAGGGGCCGTACGAGCAGTACTTC
CASSTSEGPYEQYF
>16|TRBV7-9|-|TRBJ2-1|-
TGTGCCAGCAGCTCCGCCGATTATGAGCCGTACAATGAGCAGTTCTTC
CASSSADYEPYNEQFF
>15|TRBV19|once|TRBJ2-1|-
TGTGCCAGTAGTATGACCGGGGGCCTGGGGGATGAGCAGTTCTTC
CASSMTGGLGDEQFF
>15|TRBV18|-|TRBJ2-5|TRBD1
TGTGCCAGCTACCAGGACAGGGGGCCCCAAGAGACCCAGTACTTC
CASYQDRGPQETQYF
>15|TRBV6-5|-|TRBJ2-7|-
TGTGCCAGCAGTCAAAACCCCTTGGCCGTCTACGAGCAGTACTTC
CASSQNPLAVYEQYF
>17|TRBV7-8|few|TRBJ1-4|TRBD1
TGTGCCAGCAGCTTATTCCCGCGCGGGACAGGGAGTGAAAAACTGTTTTTT
CASSLFPRGTGSEKLFF
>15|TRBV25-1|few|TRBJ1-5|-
TGTGCCAGCAGCGGCGATCAGGGGCTCAATCAGCCCCAGCATTTT
CASSGDQGLNQPQHF
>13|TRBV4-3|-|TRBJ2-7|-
TGCGCCAGCAGCCAAGAGACAGGCTACGAGCAGTACTTC
CASSQETGYEQYF
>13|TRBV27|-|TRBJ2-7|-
TGTGCCAGCAGTTTAAGTGCTTCTTACGAGCAGTACTTC
CASSLSASYEQYF
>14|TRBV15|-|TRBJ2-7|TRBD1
TGTGCCACCAGCGAAGGACAGGGGGCCTACGAGCAGTACTTC
CATSEGQGAYEQYF
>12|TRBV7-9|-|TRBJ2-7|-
TGTGCCAGCAGCTTAGCAGCTTCCCAGCAGTACTTC
CASSLAASQQYF
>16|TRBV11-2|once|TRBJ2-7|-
TGTGCCAGCAGCTTAGGGGGGGGCGTCATCTCCTACGAGCAGTACTTC
CASSLGGGVISYEQYF
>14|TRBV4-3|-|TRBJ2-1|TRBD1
TGCGCCAGCAGGGAGGACAGGATTTACAATGAGCAGTTCTTC
CASREDRIYNEQFF
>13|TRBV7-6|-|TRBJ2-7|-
TGTGCCAGCAGCTTAGCGGGAAACTACGAGCAGTACTTC
CASSLAGNYEQYF
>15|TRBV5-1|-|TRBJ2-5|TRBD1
TGCGCCAGCAGCTTGGAAGCAGGGGGCGGGAAGACCCAGTACTTC
CASSLEAGGGKTQYF
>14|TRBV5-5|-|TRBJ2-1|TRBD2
TGTGCCAGCAGCTTCGGCGGGGGGGCCTGGGAGCAGTTCTTC
CASSFGGGAWEQFF
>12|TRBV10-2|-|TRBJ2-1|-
TGCGCCAGCACGTTGGGGAACAATGAGCAGTTCTTC
CASTLGNNEQFF
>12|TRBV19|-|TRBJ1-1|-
TGTGCCAGTAGTTCAGGGTCCACTGAAGCTTTCTTT
CASSSGSTEAFF
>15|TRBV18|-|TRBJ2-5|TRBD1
TGTGCCAGCTCACCAGGGACAGGGGGCGAGGAGACCCAGTACTTC
CASSPGTGGEETQYF
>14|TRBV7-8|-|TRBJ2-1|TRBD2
TGTGCCAGCAGTGAGGGAGGGTGGGTGGAGGAGCAGTTCTTC
CASSEGGWVEEQFF
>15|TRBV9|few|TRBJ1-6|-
TGTGCCAGCAGCGCGCAGGGTCCCTATAATTCACCCCTCCACTTT
CASSAQGPYNSPLHF
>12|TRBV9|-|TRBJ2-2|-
TGTGCCAGCAGCGTTGGGGGCGGGGAGCTGTTTTTT
CASSVGGGELFF
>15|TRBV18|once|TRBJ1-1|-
TGTGCCAGCTCACCATTCTCAGGGGAGTACACTGAAGCTTTCTTT
CASSPFSGEYTEAFF
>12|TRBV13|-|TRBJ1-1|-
TGTGCCAGCAGCTCCCAGGACACGGGAGCTTTCTTT
CASSSQDTGAFF
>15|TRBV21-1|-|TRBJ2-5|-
TGTGCCAGCCTTCAAAGGAGGGGAGTGCAAGAGACCCAGTACTTC
CASLQRRGVQETQYF
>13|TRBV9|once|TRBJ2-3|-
TGTGCCAGCAGCCCCCAGAGGACAAATACGCAGTATTTT
CASSPQRTNTQYF
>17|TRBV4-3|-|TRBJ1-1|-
TGCGCCAGCAGCCAAGATCTAGCAGGGACAATGAACACTGAAGCTTTCTTT
CASSQDLAGTMNTEAFF
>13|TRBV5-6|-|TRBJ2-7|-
TGTGCCAGCAGCTTGGGGGGGAGGTACGAGCAGTACTTC
CASSLGGRYEQYF
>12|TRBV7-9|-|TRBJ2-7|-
TGTGCCAGCAGCCCTGACATCAACGAGCAGTACTTC
CASSPDINEQYF
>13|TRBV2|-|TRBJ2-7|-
TGTGCCAGCAGTGAGGGCGGATCCTACGAGCAGTACTTC
CASSEGGSYEQYF
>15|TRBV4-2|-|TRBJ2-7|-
TGTGCCAGCAGCCAAGCGGACGGACTTCTCTACGAGCAGTACTTC
CASSQADGLLYEQYF
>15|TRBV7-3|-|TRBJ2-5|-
TGTGCCAGCTCCCCCGGGTGGAAACCGGGGGAGACCCAGTACTTC
CASSPGWKPGETQYF